This is a list of T cell receptor beta chains from one sample in a study of blood T cells in healthy people across ages. Each CDR3 protein gets one entry after TCRdb re-called the 5' RACE reads with MiXCR. The sample holds 950,000 to 1,200,000 distinct CDR3 sequences, less than 45% seen once. The sample comprised blood. The receptors were gathered from a man aged 18 to 30 in good health. Each CDR3 is given with its conserved first and last residue. A D gene is named only where the DNA matches it firmly. Size values are once, few and many counts, or a class for expanded clones, and some rows have none.

TGTGCCAGCAGCCCCCCGGGAGGGCGCTCTGGAAACACCATATATTTT CASSPPGGRSGNTIYF NA NA TRBJ1-3 TRBV5-5
TGTGCCAGCAGTGAGGACAGGGCGGACTATGGCTACACCTTC CASSEDRADYGYTF NA TRBD1 TRBJ1-2 TRBV2
TGCGCCAGCAGCCAAGAAGGGAGACAAGACTATGGCTACACCTTC CASSQEGRQDYGYTF few NA TRBJ1-2 TRBV4-1
TGCGCCAGCAGCTTGAGTTTTTCCAGCGGGACCGACAATGAGCAGTTCTTC CASSLSFSSGTDNEQFF few TRBD2 TRBJ2-1 TRBV5-1
TGTGCCAGCAGTATCCGGGTCAATCAGCCCCAGCATTTT CASSIRVNQPQHF NA NA TRBJ1-5 TRBV12-3/TRBV12-4
TGTGCCAGCAGTCGTCCCGGGACAGGGGAGGAAAAACTGTTTTTT CASSRPGTGEEKLFF NA TRBD1 TRBJ1-4 TRBV6-1
TGTGCCAGCAGCTGGGGCCCGGGACAGGGGAATTCACCCCTCCACTTT CASSWGPGQGNSPLHF NA TRBD1 TRBJ1-6 TRBV5-5
TGTGCCAGCAGTGGAGACAGGGCTGACTACAATGAGCAGTACTTC CASSGDRADYNEQYF NA TRBD1 TRBJ2-7 TRBV6-1
TGCAGTGCTCAAACGACTCGGGGTGGTGGATATGGCTACACCTTC CSAQTTRGGGYGYTF few NA TRBJ1-2 TRBV20-1
TGCAGCGTTGAGATATCCTACAATGGGCGGTTCTTC CSVEISYNGRFF once NA TRBJ2-1 TRBV29-1
TGCGCCAGCAGCCAAGGAACGGGGGGGAGGAATGGCTACACCTTC CASSQGTGGRNGYTF few NA TRBJ1-2 TRBV4-3
TGTGCCAGCGCGATCTGGGGGTACGAGCAGTACTTC CASAIWGYEQYF few NA TRBJ2-7 TRBV12-3/TRBV12-4
TGTGCCTTGACGGCGGGTAACTATGGCTACACCTTC CALTAGNYGYTF few NA TRBJ1-2 TRBV30
TGTGCCAGCAGCTTAGGGCGACTAGCGGGGGCAGATACGCAGTATTTT CASSLGRLAGADTQYF few TRBD2 TRBJ2-3 TRBV7-2
TGTGCCAGCAGTGGACCCGGGGGGCACTTACAGTACTTC CASSGPGGHLQYF NA NA TRBJ2-4 TRBV2
TGCAGTGCTCAGACGGGAGGGACCGGTGAGCAGTACTTC CSAQTGGTGEQYF once TRBD2 TRBJ2-5 TRBV20-1
TGTGCCAGCAGTGTTTCCCAGGGGGCGGGAGGCTACACCTTC CASSVSQGAGGYTF NA TRBD1 TRBJ1-2 TRBV6-1
TGTGCCATCAGGGGACGGGGGTCCCTATTAAACTATGGCTACACCTTC CAIRGRGSLLNYGYTF NA NA TRBJ1-2 TRBV10-3
TGTGCCAGTGGGGGGACAGGGCTTGGATATGGCTACACCTTC CASGGTGLGYGYTF few TRBD1 TRBJ1-2 TRBV19
TGCAGCGTCCTTTATCAAAGTGGCACTGAAGCTTTCTTT CSVLYQSGTEAFF few NA TRBJ1-1 TRBV29-1
TGTGCCAGCAGTTTAGTAGGGGGGGACCAGCCCCAGCATTTT CASSLVGGDQPQHF many NA TRBJ1-5 TRBV12-3/TRBV12-4
TGTGCCAGCAGTTTCGACGGAAATGGCTACACCTTC CASSFDGNGYTF NA NA TRBJ1-2 TRBV12-3/TRBV12-4
TGTGCCAGCAGCCAACCTGACAGGGAGAACACCGGGGAGCTGTTTTTT CASSQPDRENTGELFF NA TRBD1 TRBJ2-2 TRBV4-2
TGCAGTGCTAGGGTGTTGGGCGAGCAGTACTTC CSARVLGEQYF NA NA TRBJ2-7 TRBV20-1
TGTGCCAGCTCCCAGGGTGAAGGATCCTACAATGAGCAGTTCTTC CASSQGEGSYNEQFF NA NA TRBJ2-1 TRBV18
TGTGCCAGCAGCGCCCGACAGGGCCAAAATGAGCAGTTCTTC CASSARQGQNEQFF few TRBD1 TRBJ2-1 TRBV9
TGCGCCAGCAGCTTGGATGGCGGGGGGGCCGACACAGATACGCAGTATTTT CASSLDGGGADTDTQYF NA TRBD2 TRBJ2-3 TRBV5-1
TGCGCCAGCACCCCTCCGGGACAGGGAGGAAGCACTGAAGCTTTCTTT CASTPPGQGGSTEAFF NA TRBD1 TRBJ1-1 TRBV5-1
TGTGCCATCAGGCCAGCGGGGCGCGACAATGAGCAGTTCTTC CAIRPAGRDNEQFF NA TRBD2 TRBJ2-1 TRBV10-3
TGTGCCAGCAGCTTCGAGGGCAGGGGTTCAGATACGCAGTATTTT CASSFEGRGSDTQYF NA NA TRBJ2-3 TRBV7-2
TGTGCCAGCAGACCGGGACAGCTTTACGAGCAGTACTTC CASRPGQLYEQYF NA TRBD1 TRBJ2-7 TRBV6-1
TGTGCCAGCAGCGCCCGACAGGCCATCACAGGGTCCTATGGCTACACCTTC CASSARQAITGSYGYTF NA NA TRBJ1-2 TRBV7-2
TGTGCCAGCAGTGGACAGGTTTTCAACCAGCCCCAGCATTTT CASSGQVFNQPQHF NA NA TRBJ1-5 TRBV6-1
TGTGCCAGCAGTTTATCTGTGAGCTCCTATAATTCACCCCTCCACTTT CASSLSVSSYNSPLHF many NA TRBJ1-6 TRBV28
TGCGCCAGCAGCTTACAAGACCGGAGGGGTGAAAAACTGTTTTTT CASSLQDRRGEKLFF NA NA TRBJ1-4 TRBV5-1
TGTGCCAGCAGCTTGGCAGGGAATCTTGGCTACACCTTC CASSLAGNLGYTF few NA TRBJ1-2 TRBV11-2